The 26 T cell receptor beta chains reported below all come from one sample, sequenced in a study of Ad26.COV2.S vaccination and SARS-CoV-2 variants. As for treatment: over 15 received Ad26.COV2.S at low or high dose, single or two shots; several received placebo; per-sample allocation not given. The samples date from day 63 after the first vaccine or placebo injection. Using immunoSEQ multiplex PCR, the repertoire was profiled, and TCRdb retains in-frame clones only, with some absent. The profile shows roughly 300,000 clones, 88% of them singletons. This specimen consisted of peripheral blood, obtained in a trial of Ad26.COV2.S vaccine versus placebo. These receptor sequences come from a person between 18 and 60 years old who received the Ad26.COV2.S COVID-19 vaccine or a placebo.

The chain carries TRBV20-1 and TRBJ1-2; no clear D. Germline loops: CDR1 DFQATT, CDR2 SNEGSKA (reference sequence). The V end lost 7 bases, the J end lost 3 bases, and 9 bases lay between the germline ends. The CDR3 sequence is 11 residues long. CDR3 nucleotide sequence: TGCAGTGGTCAGTCGGACTATGGCTACACCTTC. It yields the protein CSGQSDYGYTF.

The chain joins TRBV7-9 to TRBJ1-4; possibly TRBD1 for D (6 bases). The V gene lost 2 bases and the J gene lost 4 bases, with 8 bases spanning the gap. This CDR3 is 14 amino acids long. CDR1 is SEHNR and CDR2 is FQNEAQ in the germline V gene (reference sequence). CDR3 nucleotide sequence: TGTGCCAGCAGCTTAACAGGGATTAATGAAAAACTGTTTTTT. This sequence encodes CASSLTGINEKLFF.

The chain couples TRBV7-8 to TRBJ2-7; D possibly corresponds to TRBD2 (6 bases). Trimming removed 5 bases from V and 2 bases from J, with 10 bases in between. CDR1 and CDR2 (germline): SGHVS, FQNEAQ. The CDR3 sequence is 13 residues long. The CDR3 DNA reads TGTGCCAGCAGCCCGGGAGAAACCTACGAGCAGTACTTC. As protein: CASSPGETYEQYF.

The chain uses TRBV11-2 and TRBJ1-4; TRBD1 might be the D (5 bases). Germline V gene data show CDR1 as SGHAT and CDR2 as FQNNGV. The CDR3 runs 16 residues. V lost 5 bases, J lost 0 bases, and 13 bases lay in between. DNA for the CDR3: TGTGCCAGCAGCCCAGGTTCACAGGCAACTAATGAAAAACTGTTTTTT. This sequence encodes CASSPGSQATNEKLFF.

The rearrangement joins TRBV4-1 to TRBJ2-3, with 7 bases aligning to TRBD2. The CDR3 sequence is 15 residues long. Looked up from germline, CDR1 is MGHRA and CDR2 is YSYEKL. The V and J ends lost 2 bases and 2 bases, in that order; junction bases with no gene match: 4. CDR3 sequence reads: CASSQQGLPTDTQYF. CDR3 DNA sequence: TGCGCCAGCAGCCAACAGGGACTACCCACAGATACGCAGTATTTT.

This chain connects TRBV27 to TRBJ2-3; no clear D gene. Per germline, CDR1 MNHEY and CDR2 SMNVEV (reference sequence). V lost 2 bases and J lost 1, with 10 bases in between. The CDR3 sequence is 15 residues long. This chain's CDR3 is CASSLSGVGTDTQYF. The CDR3 nucleotides read TGTGCCAGCAGTTTAAGTGGGGTGGGCACAGATACGCAGTATTTT.

Only one count was recorded for this clone. This chain links TRBV27 with TRBJ2-7; D is unresolved. The CDR3 runs to 16 residues. Trimming took off 2 bases at V and 2 bases at J, with 16 bases between the two ends. The V gene's germline CDR1 is MNHEY and CDR2 SMNVEV (reference sequence). The CDR3 here is CASSLRSGRLTYEQYF. The CDR3 coding sequence is TGTGCCAGCAGTTTAAGGTCAGGCCGTTTGACCTACGAGCAGTACTTC.

The rearrangement uses TRBV7-9 and TRBJ1-4; D is uncertain. The CDR3 is 13 amino acids. V lost 8 bases and J lost 8, with 15 bases in between. Germline V CDR1 and CDR2: SEHNR, FQNEAQ (reference sequence). The CDR3 loop reads CASQQYGAEKLFF. Written as DNA, the CDR3 is TGTGCCAGCCAACAATATGGAGCGGAAAAACTGTTTTTT.

The chain couples TRBV11-2 to TRBJ2-2; TRBD2 agrees at 11 bases. CDR3 length: 15 residues. Germline CDR1 reads SGHAT; CDR2 reads FQNNGV. V lost 4 bases and J lost 4; bases outside the gene matches: 2. CDR3 protein: CASSSLAGGTGELFF. DNA for the CDR3: TGTGCCAGCAGCTCCCTAGCGGGGGGCACCGGGGAGCTGTTTTTT.

This chain links TRBV5-1 with TRBJ2-2; D not certain. There are 15 residues in the CDR3. Germline values: CDR1 SGHRS, CDR2 YFSETQ. V was pared by 0 bases and J by 4 bases, with 10 bases between. CDR3 sequence (DNA): TGCGCCAGCAGCTTGGTCATGGGAATCACCGGGGAGCTGTTTTTT. Amino acid sequence: CASSLVMGITGELFF.

J is TRBJ1-5 and V is TRBV7-3; D uncertain. The germline V gene has CDR1 SGHTA and CDR2 FQGTGA. V lost 5 bases to trimming and J lost 5 bases, with 10 bases between them. The CDR3 loop spans 13 amino acids. The CDR3 reads CASSPNKDQPQHF. The CDR3 DNA reads TGTGCCAGCAGCCCCAATAAGGATCAGCCCCAGCATTTT.

A note on this clone: A junction end diverges from the germline sequence, so it may reflect a read error. The chain employs TRBV11-2 and TRBJ1-2; D uncertain. CDR3 length: 14 residues. Per germline, CDR1 SGHAT and CDR2 FQNNGV. CDR3 loop: CASSLESTVYGYTF. The CDR3, as DNA: TGTGCCAGCAGCCTAGAGTCGACCGTCTATGGCTACACCTTC.

V gene TRBV5-6 combines with J gene TRBJ1-2, with TRBD1 as a possible D gene (6 bases). Trimming took 6 bases from V and 7 from J, leaving 16 bases between them. CDR3 length: 13 residues. The germline CDR1 and CDR2 sequences are SGHDT and YYEEEE. For the CDR3, the DNA is TGTGCCAGCATAGCCTGGGGGCCTGGTGGCTACACCTTC. Translation gives CASIAWGPGGYTF.

V gene TRBV24-1 combines with J gene TRBJ2-3, with 9 nucleotides matching TRBD2. The length of the CDR3 is 17 residues. The germline V gene has CDR1 KGHDR and CDR2 SFDVKD. The V gene end was trimmed by 3 bases and the J gene end by 2 bases; junction bases not matched to a gene: 8. CDR3 in amino acids: CATSDTETSGITDTQYF. In nucleotides, the CDR3 is TGTGCCACCAGTGATACAGAGACTAGCGGAATCACAGATACGCAGTATTTT.

This chain connects TRBV19 to TRBJ1-5, with D tentatively TRBD1 (5 bases). This CDR3 spans 14 amino acids. Germline-derived CDR1 and CDR2 are LNHDA and SQIVND (reference sequence). Trimming left V 7 bases short and J 4 bases short, with 14 bases between. In DNA, the CDR3 is TGTGCCAGTACCCTGGGGGAAGGAAATCAGCCCCAGCATTTT. Its translation: CASTLGEGNQPQHF. Drawing the rest from reference TRBV19 and TRBJ1-5, the complete variable domain is DGGITQSPKYLFRKEGQNVTLSCEQNLNHDAMYWYRQDPGQGLRLIYYSQIVNDFQKGDIAEGYSVSREKKESFPLTVTSAQKNPTAFYLCASTLGEGNQPQHFGDGTRLSIL.

The chain recombines TRBV5-4 with TRBJ1-1; D is possibly TRBD1 (5 bases). The CDR3 covers 13 residues. Germline V gives CDR1 SGHNT, CDR2 YYREEE (reference sequence). The V end lost 2 bases, the J end lost 7 bases, and 12 bases lay between the germline ends. For the CDR3, the DNA is TGTGCCAGCAGCTTAGATGGGGGGTTTGAAGCTTTCTTT. This codes for CASSLDGGFEAFF.

CDR3 in DNA: TGTGCCAGCAGTGCGGCGTCAAACACTGAAGCTTTCTTT. Residues: CASSAASNTEAFF. The rearrangement uses TRBV2 and TRBJ1-1; D gene uncertain. The germline CDR1 and CDR2 sequences are SNHLY and FYNNEI. Trimming removed 4 bases from V and 2 bases from J, with 8 bases in between. The CDR3 spans 13 residues.

This chain joins TRBV18 and TRBJ2-1; possible D gene TRBD2, 6 bases. This CDR3 is 14 amino acids long. Germline CDR1 is KGHSH and CDR2 is LQKENI. The V end lost 5 bases, the J end lost 7 bases, and 15 bases lay between the germline ends. This CDR3 reads CASSSDGGVNEQFF. In DNA, the CDR3 is TGTGCCAGCTCAAGTGACGGGGGTGTTAATGAGCAGTTCTTC.

The genes are TRBV30 and TRBJ2-3; perhaps TRBD1 as D (6 bases). Trimming left V 1 base short and J 2 bases short, with 10 bases between. The germline V gene has CDR1 GTSNPN and CDR2 SVGIG (reference sequence). CDR3 length: 14 amino acids. The CDR3, as DNA: TGTGCCTGGAGTGGGACAGCTCACACAGATACGCAGTATTTT. Translated: CAWSGTAHTDTQYF.

The genes are TRBV11-3 and TRBJ2-1; the D gene is possibly TRBD2 (5 bases). The germline V gene has CDR1 SGHNT and CDR2 YENEEA. V lost 5 bases, J lost 7 bases, and 15 bases lay in between. The length of the CDR3 is 14 residues. CDR3 DNA sequence: TGTGCCAGCAGCCCTGGTATAGCGAGGAATGAGCAGTTCTTC. This translates into CASSPGIARNEQFF.

The genes are TRBV5-1 and TRBJ2-1, with no clear D. The CDR3 sequence is 14 residues long. The V end lost 1 base, the J end lost 3 bases, and 8 bases lay between the germline ends. Germline V gives CDR1 SGHRS, CDR2 YFSETQ. The CDR3 sequence: CASSLLKDYNEQFF. DNA of the CDR3: TGCGCCAGCAGCTTGCTGAAGGACTACAATGAGCAGTTCTTC.

A few counts support this clone. This rearrangement joins TRBV30 to TRBJ1-2; D is perhaps TRBD1 (6 bases). V lost 6 bases to trimming and J lost 4 bases, with 12 bases between them. The V gene's germline CDR1 is GTSNPN and CDR2 SVGIG (reference sequence). There are 12 residues in the CDR3. As DNA, the CDR3 is TGTGCCTGCAGGGGTAAGGGCTATGGCTACACCTTC. It is translated as CACRGKGYGYTF.

V usage is TRBV6-5 and J usage is TRBJ2-7; D is possibly TRBD2 (6 bases). The germline gives CDR1 MNHEY, CDR2 SVGAGI. V was cut by 8 bases and J by 4 bases, with 12 bases left in between. The CDR3 is 12 residues long. The chain's CDR3 is CASSRGDYEQYF. Here the CDR3 DNA reads TGTGCCAGCTCCCGCGGGGATTACGAGCAGTACTTC.

The chain carries TRBV27 and TRBJ2-2, with TRBD2 identical over 7 bases. With V trimmed by 0 bases and J by 4 bases, 17 bases remained unmatched. The CDR3 is made up of 20 amino acids. Germline-derived CDR1 and CDR2 are MNHEY and SMNVEV (reference sequence). This CDR3 reads CASSLSIWYSGGSFTGELFF. The DNA of the CDR3 is TGTGCCAGCAGTTTATCGATTTGGTATTCGGGCGGGAGTTTCACCGGGGAGCTGTTTTTT.

V usage is TRBV7-9 and J usage is TRBJ1-3; perhaps TRBD1 as D (5 bases). Germline CDR1 is SEHNR and CDR2 is FQNEAQ (reference sequence). The CDR3 totals 15 residues. Trimming took off 5 bases at V and 2 bases at J, with 13 bases between the two ends. The CDR3 loop is CASSRLGTAGNTIYF. The CDR3 DNA sequence: TGTGCCAGCAGCCGCCTCGGGACTGCTGGAAACACCATATATTTT.

The chain couples TRBV7-2 to TRBJ2-7; D might be TRBD1 (5 bases). This CDR3 region has 14 residues. The V end was cut by 5 bases, the J end by 2 bases, with 13 bases between. CDR1 is SGHTA and CDR2 is FQGNSA in the germline V gene. CDR3 in amino acids: CASSIGHQTYEQYF. CDR3 nucleotides: TGTGCCAGCAGCATTGGACACCAAACCTACGAGCAGTACTTC.